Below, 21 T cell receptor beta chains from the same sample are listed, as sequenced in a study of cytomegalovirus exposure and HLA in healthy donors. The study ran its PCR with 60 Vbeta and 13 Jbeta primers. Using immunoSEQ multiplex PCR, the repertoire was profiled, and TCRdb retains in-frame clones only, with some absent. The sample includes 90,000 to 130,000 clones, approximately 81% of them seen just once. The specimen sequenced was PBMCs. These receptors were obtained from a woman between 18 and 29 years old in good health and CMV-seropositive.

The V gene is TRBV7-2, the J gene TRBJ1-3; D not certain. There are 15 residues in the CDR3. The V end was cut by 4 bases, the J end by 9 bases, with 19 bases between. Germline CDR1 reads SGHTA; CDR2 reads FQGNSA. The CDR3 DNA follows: TGTGCCAGCAGCTCTGGACCACTAGCTTACGGCACCATATATTTT. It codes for CASSSGPLAYGTIYF.

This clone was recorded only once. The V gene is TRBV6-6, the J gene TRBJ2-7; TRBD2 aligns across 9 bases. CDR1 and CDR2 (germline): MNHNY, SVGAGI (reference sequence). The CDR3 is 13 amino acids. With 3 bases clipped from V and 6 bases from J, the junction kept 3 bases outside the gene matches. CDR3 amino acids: CASSYGTSSEQYF. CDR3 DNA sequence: TGTGCCAGCAGTTATGGGACTAGCAGCGAGCAGTACTTC.

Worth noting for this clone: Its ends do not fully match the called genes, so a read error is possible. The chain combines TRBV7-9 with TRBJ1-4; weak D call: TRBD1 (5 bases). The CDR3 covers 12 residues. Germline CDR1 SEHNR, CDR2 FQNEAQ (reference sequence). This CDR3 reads CSSSLGQFGLFF. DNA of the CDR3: TGTTCCAGCAGCTTAGGACAATTCGGACTGTTTTTT.

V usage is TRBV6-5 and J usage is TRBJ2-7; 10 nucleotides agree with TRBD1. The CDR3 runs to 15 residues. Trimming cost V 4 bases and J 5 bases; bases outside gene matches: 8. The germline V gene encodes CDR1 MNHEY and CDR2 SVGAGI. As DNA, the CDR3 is TGTGCCAGCAGTTCTCACCGGGACAGGGGCAACGAGCAGTACTTC. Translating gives CASSSHRDRGNEQYF.

The CDR3: CASSPGGDYGYTF. The DNA of the CDR3 is TGTGCCAGCTCACCAGGGGGCGACTATGGCTACACCTTC. The chain has TRBV18 and TRBJ1-2; maybe TRBD1 (6 bases). Germline assignment: CDR1 KGHSH and CDR2 LQKENI. The CDR3 has 13 amino acids. V was shortened by 2 bases and J by 3 bases, with 7 bases between the two germline ends.

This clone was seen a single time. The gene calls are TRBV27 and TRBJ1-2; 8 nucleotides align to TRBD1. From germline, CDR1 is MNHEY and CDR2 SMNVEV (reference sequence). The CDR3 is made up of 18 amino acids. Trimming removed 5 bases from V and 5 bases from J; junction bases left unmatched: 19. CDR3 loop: CASSPRGHPTARTYGYTF. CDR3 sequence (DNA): TGTGCCAGCAGTCCCAGGGGGCACCCCACGGCTAGAACATATGGCTACACCTTC.

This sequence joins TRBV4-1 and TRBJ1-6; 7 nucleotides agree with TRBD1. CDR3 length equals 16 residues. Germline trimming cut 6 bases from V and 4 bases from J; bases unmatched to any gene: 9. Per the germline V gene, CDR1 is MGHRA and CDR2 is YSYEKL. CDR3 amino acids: CASRQIGGAYNSPLHF. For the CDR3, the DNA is TGCGCCAGCAGACAGATAGGGGGCGCTTATAATTCACCCCTCCACTTT.

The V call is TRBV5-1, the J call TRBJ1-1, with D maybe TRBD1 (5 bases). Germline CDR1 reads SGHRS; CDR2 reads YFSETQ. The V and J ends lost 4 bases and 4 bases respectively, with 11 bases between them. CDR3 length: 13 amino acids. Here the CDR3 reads CASSGHQGTEAFF. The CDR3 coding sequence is TGCGCCAGCAGCGGTCACCAGGGCACTGAAGCTTTCTTT.

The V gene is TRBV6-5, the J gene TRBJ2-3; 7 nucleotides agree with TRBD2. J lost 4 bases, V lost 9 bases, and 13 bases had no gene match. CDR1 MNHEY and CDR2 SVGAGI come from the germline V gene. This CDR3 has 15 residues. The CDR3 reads CASCSVRGVADTQYF. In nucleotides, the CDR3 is TGTGCCAGTTGTTCCGTTCGGGGGGTTGCAGATACGCAGTATTTT.

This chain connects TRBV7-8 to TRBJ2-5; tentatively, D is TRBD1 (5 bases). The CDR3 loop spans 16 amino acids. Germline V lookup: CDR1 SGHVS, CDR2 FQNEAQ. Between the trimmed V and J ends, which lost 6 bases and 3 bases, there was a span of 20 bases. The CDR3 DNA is TGTGCCAGCAGGGTCAGGGTCCCAACTAAAAAAGAGACCCAGTACTTC. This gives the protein CASRVRVPTKKETQYF.

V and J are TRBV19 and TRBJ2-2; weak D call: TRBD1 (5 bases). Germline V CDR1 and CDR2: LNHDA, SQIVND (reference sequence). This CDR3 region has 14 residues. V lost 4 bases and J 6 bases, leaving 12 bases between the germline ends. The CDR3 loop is CASSNHRNPGELFF. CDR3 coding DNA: TGTGCCAGTAGTAACCACAGGAATCCCGGGGAGCTGTTTTTT. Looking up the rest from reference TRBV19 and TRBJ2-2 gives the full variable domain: DGGITQSPKYLFRKEGQNVTLSCEQNLNHDAMYWYRQDPGQGLRLIYYSQIVNDFQKGDIAEGYSVSREKKESFPLTVTSAQKNPTAFYLCASSNHRNPGELFFGEGSRLTVL.

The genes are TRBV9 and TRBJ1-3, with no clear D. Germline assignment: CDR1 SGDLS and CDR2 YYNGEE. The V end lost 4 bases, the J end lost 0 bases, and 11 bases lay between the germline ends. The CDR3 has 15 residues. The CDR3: CASSLSLSSGNTIYF. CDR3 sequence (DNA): TGTGCCAGCAGCCTTTCACTGAGCTCTGGAAACACCATATATTTT.

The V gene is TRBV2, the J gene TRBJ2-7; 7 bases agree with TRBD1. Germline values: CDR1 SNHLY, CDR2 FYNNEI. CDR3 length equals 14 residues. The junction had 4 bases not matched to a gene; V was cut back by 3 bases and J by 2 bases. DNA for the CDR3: TGTGCCAGCAGTGACCATGGACAGGCCTACGAGCAGTACTTC. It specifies CASSDHGQAYEQYF.

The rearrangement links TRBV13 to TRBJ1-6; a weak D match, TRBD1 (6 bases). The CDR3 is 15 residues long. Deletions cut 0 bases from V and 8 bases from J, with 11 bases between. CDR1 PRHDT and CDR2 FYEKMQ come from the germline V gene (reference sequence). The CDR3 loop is CASSLGRGGHSPLHF. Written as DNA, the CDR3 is TGTGCCAGCAGCTTAGGCAGGGGAGGGCATTCACCCCTCCACTTT. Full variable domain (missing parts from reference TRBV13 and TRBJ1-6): AAGVIQSPRHLIKEKRETATLKCYPIPRHDTVYWYQQGPGQDPQFLISFYEKMQSDKGSIPDRFSAQQFSDYHSELNMSSLELGDSALYFCASSLGRGGHSPLHFGNGTRLTVT.

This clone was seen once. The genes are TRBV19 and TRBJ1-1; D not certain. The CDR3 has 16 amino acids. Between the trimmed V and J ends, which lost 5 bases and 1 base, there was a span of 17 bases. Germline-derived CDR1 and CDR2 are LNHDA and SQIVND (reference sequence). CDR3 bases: TGTGCCAGTAGTCCCCGGTCCCCAACGGGGAACACTGAAGCTTTCTTT. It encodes CASSPRSPTGNTEAFF.

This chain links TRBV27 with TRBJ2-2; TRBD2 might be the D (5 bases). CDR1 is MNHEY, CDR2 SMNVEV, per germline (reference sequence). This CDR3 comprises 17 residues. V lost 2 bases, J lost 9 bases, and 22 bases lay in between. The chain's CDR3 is CASSLGTGTADLRELFF. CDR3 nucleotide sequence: TGTGCCAGCAGTTTAGGTACTGGAACAGCGGACCTGAGGGAGCTGTTTTTT.

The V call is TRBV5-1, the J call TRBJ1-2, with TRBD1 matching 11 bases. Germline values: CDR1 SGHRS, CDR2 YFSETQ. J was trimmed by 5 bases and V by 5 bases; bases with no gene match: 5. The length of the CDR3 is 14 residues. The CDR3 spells CASRGTGGDYGYTF. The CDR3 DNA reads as TGCGCCAGCAGGGGGACAGGGGGTGATTATGGCTACACCTTC.

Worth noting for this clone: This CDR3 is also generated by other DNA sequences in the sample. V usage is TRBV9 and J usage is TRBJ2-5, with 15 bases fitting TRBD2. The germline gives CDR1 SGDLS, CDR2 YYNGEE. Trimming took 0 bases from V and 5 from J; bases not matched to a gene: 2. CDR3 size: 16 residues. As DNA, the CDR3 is TGTGCCAGCAGCGTAGGGACTAGCGGGAGGGGGGAGACCCAGTACTTC. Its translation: CASSVGTSGRGETQYF.

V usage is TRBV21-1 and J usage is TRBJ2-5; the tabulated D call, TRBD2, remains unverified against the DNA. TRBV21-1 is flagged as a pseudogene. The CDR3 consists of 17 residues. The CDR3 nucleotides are TGTGCCAGCAGCACCAACACTAGCGGGAGGCATGCAGAGACCCAGTACTTC. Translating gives CASSTNTSGRHAETQYF.

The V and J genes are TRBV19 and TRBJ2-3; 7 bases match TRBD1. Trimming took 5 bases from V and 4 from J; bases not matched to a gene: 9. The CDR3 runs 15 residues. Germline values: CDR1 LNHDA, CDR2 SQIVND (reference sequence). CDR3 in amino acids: CASSPPTGTADTQYF. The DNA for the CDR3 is TGTGCCAGTAGTCCCCCGACAGGGACCGCAGATACGCAGTATTTT.

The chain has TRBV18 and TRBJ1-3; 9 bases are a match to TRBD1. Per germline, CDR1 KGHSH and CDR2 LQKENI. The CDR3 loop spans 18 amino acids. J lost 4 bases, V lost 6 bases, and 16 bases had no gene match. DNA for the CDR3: TGTGCCAGCTCCGTATTTATATCACAGGGGGCGTACGGAAACACCATATATTTT. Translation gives CASSVFISQGAYGNTIYF.